The source of this T cell receptor beta chain is a study of cytomegalovirus exposure and HLA in healthy donors. Germline V gene lookup returns CDR1 SGHRS and CDR2 YFSETQ. Unmatched junction bases numbered 7, after V lost 4 bases and J lost 4 bases. The CDR3 is 14 residues long. Donors were drawn from the approximately 110-subject validation cohort, separate from the approximately 680-subject first cohort. Whole-study results and caveats: Rare TCR sequences predominated, though certain public TCRs were found in many donors.

As regards this clone: What it binds is unknown.

Measured with immunoSEQ multiplex PCR; TCRdb has only the in-frame clones, and not every one. The sample lists 190,000 or so clones, 70% to 85% seen once, with about an eighth in the top ten. The rearrangement joins TRBV5-1 to TRBJ2-5; 7 bases fit TRBD2. This clonotype was obtained from a woman aged 25 to 39 in good health and CMV-seropositive. Sequencing used PBMCs. The CDR3 nucleotides are TGCGCCAGCAGCCCCCGTGGGGAGGGAGAGACCCAGTACTTC. This sequence encodes CASSPRGEGETQYF.